This T cell receptor beta chain is from a study of T cell responses to AZD1222 COVID-19 vaccine. General study points: Regions left unmutated in variants are reportedly the target of nearly half of spike-specific TCRs. Donors were mostly white British, more females; clonal diversity possibly underestimated.

This CDR3 has 17 residues. V lost 1 base and J 0 bases, leaving 15 bases between the germline ends. Germline CDR1 and CDR2: MGHDK and SYGVNS. In regard to this clone: Its matching antigen is unknown.

The table came from immunoSEQ multiplex PCR; TCRdb's copy has only in-frame clones and leaves some out. Among roughly 180,000 clones listed, roughly 92% were seen once. The sequence was obtained from an adult who received the AZD1222 COVID-19 vaccine. The chain is built from TRBV25-1 and TRBJ1-1; a possible D gene is TRBD1 (6 bases). The input for sequencing was peripheral blood, taken 28 days after the second AZD1222 dose. In DNA form, the CDR3 reads TGTGCCAGCAGTGAATCCCACAGGGAAGTGATGAACACTGAAGCTTTCTTT. Translating gives CASSESHREVMNTEAFF.